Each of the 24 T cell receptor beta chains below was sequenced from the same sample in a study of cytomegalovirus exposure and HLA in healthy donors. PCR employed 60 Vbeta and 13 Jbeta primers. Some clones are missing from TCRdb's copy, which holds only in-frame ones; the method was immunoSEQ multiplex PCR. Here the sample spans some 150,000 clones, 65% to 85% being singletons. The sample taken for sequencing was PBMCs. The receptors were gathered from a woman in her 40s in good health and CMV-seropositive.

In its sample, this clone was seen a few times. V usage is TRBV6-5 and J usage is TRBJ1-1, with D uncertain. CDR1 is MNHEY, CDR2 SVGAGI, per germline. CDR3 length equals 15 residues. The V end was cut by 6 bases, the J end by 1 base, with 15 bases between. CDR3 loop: CASSPHAGRNTEAFF. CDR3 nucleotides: TGTGCCAGCAGCCCCCATGCGGGGAGGAACACTGAAGCTTTCTTT.

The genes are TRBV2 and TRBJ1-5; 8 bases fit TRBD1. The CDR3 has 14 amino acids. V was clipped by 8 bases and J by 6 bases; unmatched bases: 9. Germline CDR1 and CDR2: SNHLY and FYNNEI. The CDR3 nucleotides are TGTGCCAGCTCAGAAAGGACAGGGAGTCAGCCCCAGCATTTT. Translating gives CASSERTGSQPQHF.

Here the CDR3 reads CASSLSAADTEAFF. DNA for the CDR3: TGCGCCAGCAGCTTGTCGGCAGCGGACACTGAAGCTTTCTTT. The genes are TRBV5-1 and TRBJ1-1, with D hard to call. CDR1 is SGHRS, CDR2 YFSETQ, per germline. Trimming pared 1 base from V and 3 bases from J, leaving 10 bases between. CDR3 length equals 14 residues.

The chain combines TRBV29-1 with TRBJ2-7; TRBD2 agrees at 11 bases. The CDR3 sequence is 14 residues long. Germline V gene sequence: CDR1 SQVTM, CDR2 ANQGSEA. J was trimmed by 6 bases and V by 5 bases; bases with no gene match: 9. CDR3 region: CSVKGSGGAREQYF. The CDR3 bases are TGCAGCGTTAAAGGTAGCGGGGGGGCCCGCGAGCAGTACTTC.

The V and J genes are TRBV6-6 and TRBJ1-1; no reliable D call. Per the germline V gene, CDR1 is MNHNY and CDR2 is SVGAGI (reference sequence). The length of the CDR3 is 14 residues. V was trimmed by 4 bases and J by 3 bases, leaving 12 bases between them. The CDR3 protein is CASSFSLGDTEAFF. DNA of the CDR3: TGTGCCAGCAGTTTCTCCCTCGGTGACACTGAAGCTTTCTTT.

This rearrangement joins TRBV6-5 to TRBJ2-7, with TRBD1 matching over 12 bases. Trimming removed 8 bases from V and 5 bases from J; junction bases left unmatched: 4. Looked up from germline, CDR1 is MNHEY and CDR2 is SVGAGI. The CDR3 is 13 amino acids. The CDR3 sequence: CASVGQGAHEQYF. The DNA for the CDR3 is TGTGCCAGCGTGGGACAGGGGGCCCACGAGCAGTACTTC.

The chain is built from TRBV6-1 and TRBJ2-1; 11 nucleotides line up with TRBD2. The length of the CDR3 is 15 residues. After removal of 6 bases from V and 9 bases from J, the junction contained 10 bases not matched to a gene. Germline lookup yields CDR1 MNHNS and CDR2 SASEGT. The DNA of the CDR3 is TGTGCCAGCAGCGTTCAGCTAGCGGGGGGAGGTGAGCAGTTCTTC. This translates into CASSVQLAGGGEQFF.

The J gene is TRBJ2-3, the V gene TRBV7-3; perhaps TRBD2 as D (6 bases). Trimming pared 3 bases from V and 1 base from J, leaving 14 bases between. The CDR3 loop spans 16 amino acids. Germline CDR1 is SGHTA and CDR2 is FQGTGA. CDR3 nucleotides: TGTGCCAGCAGCTTGGCCCCCGGGAGAGGCACAGATACGCAGTATTTT. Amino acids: CASSLAPGRGTDTQYF.

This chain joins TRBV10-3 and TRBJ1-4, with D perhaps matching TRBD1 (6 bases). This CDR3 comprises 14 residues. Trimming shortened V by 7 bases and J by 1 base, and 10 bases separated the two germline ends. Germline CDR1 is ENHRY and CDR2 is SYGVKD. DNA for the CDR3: TGTGCCATCAAAGGGGGGGGAACTAATGAAAAACTGTTTTTT. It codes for CAIKGGGTNEKLFF.

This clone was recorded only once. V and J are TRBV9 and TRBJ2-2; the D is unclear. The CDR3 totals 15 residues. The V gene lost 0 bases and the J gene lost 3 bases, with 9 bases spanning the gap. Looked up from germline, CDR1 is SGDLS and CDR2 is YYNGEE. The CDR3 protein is CASSVAGLDTGELFF. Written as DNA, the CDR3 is TGTGCCAGCAGCGTAGCCGGGTTAGACACCGGGGAGCTGTTTTTT. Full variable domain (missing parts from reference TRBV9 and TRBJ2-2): DSGVTQTPKHLITATGQRVTLRCSPRSGDLSVYWYQQSLDQGLQFLIQYYNGEERAKGNILERFSAQQFPDLHSELNLSSLELGDSALYFCASSVAGLDTGELFFGEGSRLTVL.

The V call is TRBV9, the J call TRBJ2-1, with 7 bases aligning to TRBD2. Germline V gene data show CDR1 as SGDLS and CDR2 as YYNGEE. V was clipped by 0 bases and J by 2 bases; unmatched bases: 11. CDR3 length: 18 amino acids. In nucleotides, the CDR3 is TGTGCCAGCAGCGTAGGCCCTGGGGGGGACTCAACCTACAATGAGCAGTTCTTC. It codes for CASSVGPGGDSTYNEQFF.

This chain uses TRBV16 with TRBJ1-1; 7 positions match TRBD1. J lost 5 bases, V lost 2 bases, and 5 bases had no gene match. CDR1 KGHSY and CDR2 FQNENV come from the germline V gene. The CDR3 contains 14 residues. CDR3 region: CASSQTGAWTEAFF. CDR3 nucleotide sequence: TGTGCCAGCAGCCAAACAGGGGCGTGGACTGAAGCTTTCTTT.

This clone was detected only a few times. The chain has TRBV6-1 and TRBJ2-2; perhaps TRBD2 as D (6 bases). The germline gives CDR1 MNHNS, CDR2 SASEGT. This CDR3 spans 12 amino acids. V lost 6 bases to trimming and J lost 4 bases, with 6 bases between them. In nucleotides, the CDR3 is TGTGCCAGCAGGGGGGGCACCGGGGAGCTGTTTTTT. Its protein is CASRGGTGELFF.

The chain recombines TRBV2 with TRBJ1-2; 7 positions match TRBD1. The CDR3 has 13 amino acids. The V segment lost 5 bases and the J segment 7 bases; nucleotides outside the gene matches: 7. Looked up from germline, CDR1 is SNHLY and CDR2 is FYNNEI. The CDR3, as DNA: TGTGCCAGCAGTACAGGGGAAGGGGGTGGCTACACCTTC. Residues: CASSTGEGGGYTF. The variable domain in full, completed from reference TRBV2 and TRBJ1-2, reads EPEVTQTPSHQVTQMGQEVILRCVPISNHLYFYWYRQILGQKVEFLVSFYNNEISEKSEIFDDQFSVERPDGSNFTLKIRSTKLEDSAMYFCASSTGEGGGYTFGSGTRLTVV.

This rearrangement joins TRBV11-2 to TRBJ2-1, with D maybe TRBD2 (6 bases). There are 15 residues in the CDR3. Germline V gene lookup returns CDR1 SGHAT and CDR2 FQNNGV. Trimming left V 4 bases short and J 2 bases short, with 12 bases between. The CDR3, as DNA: TGTGCCAGCAGCTCCGGGACTTTAGCCTACAATGAGCAGTTCTTC. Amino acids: CASSSGTLAYNEQFF.

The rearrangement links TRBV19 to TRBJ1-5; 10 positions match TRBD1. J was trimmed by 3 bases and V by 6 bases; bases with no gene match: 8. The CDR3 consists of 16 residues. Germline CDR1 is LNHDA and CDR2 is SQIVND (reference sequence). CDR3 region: CASSQLTGGPNQPQHF. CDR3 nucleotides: TGTGCCAGTAGCCAACTGACAGGGGGCCCCAATCAGCCCCAGCATTTT. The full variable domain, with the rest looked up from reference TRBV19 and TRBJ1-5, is DGGITQSPKYLFRKEGQNVTLSCEQNLNHDAMYWYRQDPGQGLRLIYYSQIVNDFQKGDIAEGYSVSREKKESFPLTVTSAQKNPTAFYLCASSQLTGGPNQPQHFGDGTRLSIL.

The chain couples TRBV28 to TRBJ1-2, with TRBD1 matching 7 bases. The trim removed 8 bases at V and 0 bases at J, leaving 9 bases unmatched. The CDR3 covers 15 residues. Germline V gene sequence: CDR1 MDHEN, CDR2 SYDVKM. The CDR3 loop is CASRRDRASNYGYTF. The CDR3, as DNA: TGTGCCAGCCGCCGGGACAGAGCGTCTAACTATGGCTACACCTTC.

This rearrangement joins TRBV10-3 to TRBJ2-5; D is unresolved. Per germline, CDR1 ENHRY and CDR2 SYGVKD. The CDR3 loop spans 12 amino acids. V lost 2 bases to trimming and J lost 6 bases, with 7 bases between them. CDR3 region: CAISEPTQTQYF. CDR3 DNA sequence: TGTGCCATCAGTGAGCCAACTCAGACCCAGTACTTC.

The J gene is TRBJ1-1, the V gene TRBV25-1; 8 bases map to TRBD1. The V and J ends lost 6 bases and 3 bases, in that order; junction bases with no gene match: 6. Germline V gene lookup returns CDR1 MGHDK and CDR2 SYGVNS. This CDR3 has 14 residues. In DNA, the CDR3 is TGTGCCAGCAGAGACAGGGGCTATGACACTGAAGCTTTCTTT. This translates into CASRDRGYDTEAFF. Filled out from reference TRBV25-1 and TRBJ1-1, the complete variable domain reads EADIYQTPRYLVIGTGKKITLECSQTMGHDKMYWYQQDPGMELHLIHYSYGVNSTEKGDLSSESTVSRIRTEHFPLTLESARPSHTSQYLCASRDRGYDTEAFFGQGTRLTVV.

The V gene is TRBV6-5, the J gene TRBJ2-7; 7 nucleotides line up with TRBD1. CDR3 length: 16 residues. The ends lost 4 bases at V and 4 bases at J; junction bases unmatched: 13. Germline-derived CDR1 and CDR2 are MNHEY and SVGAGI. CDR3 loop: CASSSGWLSQGYEQYF. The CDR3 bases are TGTGCCAGCAGTTCAGGGTGGTTGTCACAGGGGTACGAGCAGTACTTC.

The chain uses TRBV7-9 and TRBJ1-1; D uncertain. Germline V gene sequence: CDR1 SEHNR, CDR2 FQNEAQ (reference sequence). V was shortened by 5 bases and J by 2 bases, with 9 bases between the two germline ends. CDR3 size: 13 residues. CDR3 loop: CASSPGYNTEAFF. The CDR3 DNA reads TGTGCCAGCAGCCCGGGATATAACACTGAAGCTTTCTTT.

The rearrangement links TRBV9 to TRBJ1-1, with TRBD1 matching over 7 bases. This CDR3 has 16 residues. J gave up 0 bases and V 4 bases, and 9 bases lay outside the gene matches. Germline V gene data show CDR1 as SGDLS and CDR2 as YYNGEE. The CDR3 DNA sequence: TGTGCCAGCAGCCCGCGGACAGGAGATATGAACACTGAAGCTTTCTTT. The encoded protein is CASSPRTGDMNTEAFF.

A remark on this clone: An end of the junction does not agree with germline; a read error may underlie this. In DNA, the CDR3 is TGTGCCAGCAGCCTAGCGGGGGCCTTCTACACCGGGGAGCTGTTTTTT. It yields the protein CASSLAGAFYTGELFF. The chain employs TRBV7-9 and TRBJ2-2; 10 bases map to TRBD2. This CDR3 spans 16 amino acids. The germline V gene has CDR1 SEHNR and CDR2 FQNEAQ (reference sequence).

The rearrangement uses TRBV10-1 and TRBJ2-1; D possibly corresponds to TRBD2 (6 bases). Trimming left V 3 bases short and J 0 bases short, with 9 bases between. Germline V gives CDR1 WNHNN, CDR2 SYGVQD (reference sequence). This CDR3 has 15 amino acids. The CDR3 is CASSEAGGSYNEQFF. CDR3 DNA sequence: TGCGCCAGCAGTGAAGCGGGTGGCTCCTACAATGAGCAGTTCTTC.